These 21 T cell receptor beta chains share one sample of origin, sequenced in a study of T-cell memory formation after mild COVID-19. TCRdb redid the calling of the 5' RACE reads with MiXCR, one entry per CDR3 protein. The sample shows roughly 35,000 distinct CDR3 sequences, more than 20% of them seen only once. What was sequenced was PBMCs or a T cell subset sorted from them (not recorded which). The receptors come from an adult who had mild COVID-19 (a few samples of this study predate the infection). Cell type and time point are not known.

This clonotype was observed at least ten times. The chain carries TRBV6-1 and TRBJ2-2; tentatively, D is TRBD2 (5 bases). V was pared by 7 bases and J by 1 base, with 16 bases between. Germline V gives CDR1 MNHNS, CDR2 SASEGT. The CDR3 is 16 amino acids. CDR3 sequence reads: CASKSLRRRNTGELFF. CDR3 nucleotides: TGTGCCAGCAAATCCCTCCGGAGGAGGAACACCGGGGAGCTGTTTTTT.

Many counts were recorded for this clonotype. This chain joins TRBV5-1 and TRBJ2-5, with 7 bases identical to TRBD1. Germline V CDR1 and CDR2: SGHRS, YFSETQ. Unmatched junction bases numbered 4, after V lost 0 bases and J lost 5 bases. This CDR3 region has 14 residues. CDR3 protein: CASSLGQGGETQYF. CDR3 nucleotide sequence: TGCGCCAGCAGCTTGGGACAGGGCGGGGAGACCCAGTACTTC. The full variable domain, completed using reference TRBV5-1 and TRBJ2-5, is KAGVTQTPRYLIKTRGQQVTLSCSPISGHRSVSWYQQTPGQGLQFLFEYFSETQRNKGNFPGRFSGRQFSNSRSEMNVSTLELGDSALYLCASSLGQGGETQYFGPGTRLLVL.

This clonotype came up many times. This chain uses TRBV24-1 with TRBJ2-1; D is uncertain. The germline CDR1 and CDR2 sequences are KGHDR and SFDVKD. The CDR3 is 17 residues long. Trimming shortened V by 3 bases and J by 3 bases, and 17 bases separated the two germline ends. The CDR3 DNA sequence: TGTGCCACCAGTGATCCCCTAAGAGCGCCCAACTACAATGAGCAGTTCTTC. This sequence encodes CATSDPLRAPNYNEQFF.

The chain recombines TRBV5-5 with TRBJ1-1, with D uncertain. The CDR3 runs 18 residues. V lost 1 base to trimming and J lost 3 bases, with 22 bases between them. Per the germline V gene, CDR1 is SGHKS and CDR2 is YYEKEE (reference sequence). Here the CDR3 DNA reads TGTGCCAGCAGCTTGTACCCGACACTACTACCTGAAGACACTGAAGCTTTCTTT. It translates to CASSLYPTLLPEDTEAFF.

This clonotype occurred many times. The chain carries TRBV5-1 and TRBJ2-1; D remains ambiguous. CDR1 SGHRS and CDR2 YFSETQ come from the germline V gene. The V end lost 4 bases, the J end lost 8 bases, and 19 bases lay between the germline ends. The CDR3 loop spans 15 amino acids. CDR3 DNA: TGCGCCAGCAGCCCCCTCTTCGTGGATTCCGATGAGCAGTTCTTC. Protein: CASSPLFVDSDEQFF.

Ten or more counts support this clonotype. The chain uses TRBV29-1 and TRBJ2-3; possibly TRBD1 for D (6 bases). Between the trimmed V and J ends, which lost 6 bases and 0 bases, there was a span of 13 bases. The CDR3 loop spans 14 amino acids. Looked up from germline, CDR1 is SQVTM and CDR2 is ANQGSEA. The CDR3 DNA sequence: TGCAGCGTCCGAGGACAGATCAGCACAGATACGCAGTATTTT. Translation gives CSVRGQISTDTQYF.

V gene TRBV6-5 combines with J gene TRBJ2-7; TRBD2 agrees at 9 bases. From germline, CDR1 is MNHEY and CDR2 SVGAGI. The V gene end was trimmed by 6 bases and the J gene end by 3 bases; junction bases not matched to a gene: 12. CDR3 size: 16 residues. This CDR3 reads CASSLSRGSGGYEQYF. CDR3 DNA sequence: TGTGCCAGCAGCCTCTCTAGGGGTAGCGGGGGCTACGAGCAGTACTTC.

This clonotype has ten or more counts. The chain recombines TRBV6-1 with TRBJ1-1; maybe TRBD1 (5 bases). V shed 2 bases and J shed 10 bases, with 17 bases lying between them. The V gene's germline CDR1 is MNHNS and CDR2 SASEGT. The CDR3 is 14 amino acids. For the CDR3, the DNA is TGTGCCAGCAGTGAAAGGGCAGGGAGAGGGCGAGCTTTCTTT. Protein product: CASSERAGRGRAFF.

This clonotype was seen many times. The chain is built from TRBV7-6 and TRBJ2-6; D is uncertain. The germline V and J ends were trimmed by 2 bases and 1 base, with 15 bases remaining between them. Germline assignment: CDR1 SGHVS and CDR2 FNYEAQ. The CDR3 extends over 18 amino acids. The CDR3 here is CASSLSPPQFSGANVLTF. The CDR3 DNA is TGTGCCAGCAGCTTATCCCCCCCACAGTTTTCTGGGGCCAACGTCCTGACTTTC.

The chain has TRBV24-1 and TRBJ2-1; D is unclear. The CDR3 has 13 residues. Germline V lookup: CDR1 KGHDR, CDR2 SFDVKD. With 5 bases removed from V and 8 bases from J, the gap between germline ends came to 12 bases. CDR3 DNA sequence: TGTGCCACCAGTGCCACGCCGGCGGATGAGCAGTTCTTC. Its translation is CATSATPADEQFF.

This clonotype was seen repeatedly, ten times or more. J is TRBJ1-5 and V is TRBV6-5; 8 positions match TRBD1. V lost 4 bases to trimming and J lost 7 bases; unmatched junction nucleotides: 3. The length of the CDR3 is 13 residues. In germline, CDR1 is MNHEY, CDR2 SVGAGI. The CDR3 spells CASSSGGRQPQHF. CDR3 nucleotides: TGTGCCAGCAGTTCAGGGGGCCGACAGCCCCAGCATTTT.

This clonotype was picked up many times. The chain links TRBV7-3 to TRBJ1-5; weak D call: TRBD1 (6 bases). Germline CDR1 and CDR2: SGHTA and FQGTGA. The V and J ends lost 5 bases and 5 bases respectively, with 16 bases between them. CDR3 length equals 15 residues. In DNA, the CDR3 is TGTGCCAGCAGCCCAGTAAAGGGGGGTTATCAGCCCCAGCATTTT. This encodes CASSPVKGGYQPQHF.

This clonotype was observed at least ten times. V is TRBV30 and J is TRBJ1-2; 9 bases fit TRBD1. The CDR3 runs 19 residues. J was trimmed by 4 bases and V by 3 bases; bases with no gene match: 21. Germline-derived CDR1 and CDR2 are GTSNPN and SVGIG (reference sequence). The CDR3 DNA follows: TGTGCCTGGAGGGACCAAAGGACCGGGACAGGGACCCGTCGCTATGGCTACACCTTC. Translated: CAWRDQRTGTGTRRYGYTF.

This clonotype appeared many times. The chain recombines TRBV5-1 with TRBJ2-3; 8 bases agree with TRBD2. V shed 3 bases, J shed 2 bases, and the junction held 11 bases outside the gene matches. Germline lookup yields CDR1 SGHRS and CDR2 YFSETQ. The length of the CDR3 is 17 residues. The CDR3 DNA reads TGCGCCAGCAGCTGGGGGAGCCTAGCGGGCCTCACAGATACGCAGTATTTT. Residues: CASSWGSLAGLTDTQYF.

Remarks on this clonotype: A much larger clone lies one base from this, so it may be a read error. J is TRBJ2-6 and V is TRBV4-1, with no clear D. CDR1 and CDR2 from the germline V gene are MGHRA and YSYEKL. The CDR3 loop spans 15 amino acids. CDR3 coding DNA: TGCGCCAGAAGCCAAGAAAAGACTGGGGCCAACGTCCTGACTTTC. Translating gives CARSQEKTGANVLTF.

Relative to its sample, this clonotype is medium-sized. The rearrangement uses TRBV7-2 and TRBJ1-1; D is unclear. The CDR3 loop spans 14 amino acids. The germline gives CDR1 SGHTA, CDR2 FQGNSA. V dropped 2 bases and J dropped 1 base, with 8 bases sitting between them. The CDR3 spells CASSLRPSNTEAFF. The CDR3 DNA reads TGTGCCAGCAGCTTACGACCGTCGAACACTGAAGCTTTCTTT. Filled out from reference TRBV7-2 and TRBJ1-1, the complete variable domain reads GAGVSQSPSNKVTEKGKDVELRCDPISGHTALYWYRQSLGQGLEFLIYFQGNSAPDKSGLPSDRFSAERTGGSVSTLTIQRTQQEDSAVYLCASSLRPSNTEAFFGQGTRLTVV.

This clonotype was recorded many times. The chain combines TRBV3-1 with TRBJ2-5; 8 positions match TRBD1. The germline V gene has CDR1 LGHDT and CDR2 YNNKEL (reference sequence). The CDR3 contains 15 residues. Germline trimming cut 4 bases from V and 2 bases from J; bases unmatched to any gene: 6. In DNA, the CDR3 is TGTGCCAGCAGCCCGGGTGGGACAGGACAAGAGACCCAGTACTTC. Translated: CASSPGGTGQETQYF.

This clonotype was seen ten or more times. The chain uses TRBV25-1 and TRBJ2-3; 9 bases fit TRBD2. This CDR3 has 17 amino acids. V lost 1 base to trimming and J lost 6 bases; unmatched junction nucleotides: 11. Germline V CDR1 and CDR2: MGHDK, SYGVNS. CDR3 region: CASSESRGGRATDTQYF. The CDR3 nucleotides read TGTGCCAGCAGTGAATCTAGGGGCGGGAGGGCCACGGATACGCAGTATTTT.

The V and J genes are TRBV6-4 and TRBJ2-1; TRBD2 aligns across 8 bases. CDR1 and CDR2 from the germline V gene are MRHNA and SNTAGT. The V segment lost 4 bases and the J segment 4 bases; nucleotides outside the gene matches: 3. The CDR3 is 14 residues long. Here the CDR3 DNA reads TGTGCCAGCAGTGTGACTAGCGAGTACAATGAGCAGTTCTTC. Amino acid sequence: CASSVTSEYNEQFF.

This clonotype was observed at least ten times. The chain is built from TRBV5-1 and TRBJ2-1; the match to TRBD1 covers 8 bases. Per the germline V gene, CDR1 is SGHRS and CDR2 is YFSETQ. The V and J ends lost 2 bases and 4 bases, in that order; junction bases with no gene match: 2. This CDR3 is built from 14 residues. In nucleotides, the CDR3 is TGCGCCAGCAGCTTTGGACAGGGTTACAATGAGCAGTTCTTC. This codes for CASSFGQGYNEQFF.

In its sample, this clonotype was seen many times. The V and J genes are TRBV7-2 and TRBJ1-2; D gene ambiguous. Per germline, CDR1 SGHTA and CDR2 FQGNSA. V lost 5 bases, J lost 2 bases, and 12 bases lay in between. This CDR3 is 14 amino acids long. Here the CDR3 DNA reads TGTGCCAGCAGCCCGGGGTTGGGGAACTATGGCTACACCTTC. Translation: CASSPGLGNYGYTF. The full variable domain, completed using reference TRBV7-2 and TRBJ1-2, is GAGVSQSPSNKVTEKGKDVELRCDPISGHTALYWYRQSLGQGLEFLIYFQGNSAPDKSGLPSDRFSAERTGGSVSTLTIQRTQQEDSAVYLCASSPGLGNYGYTFGSGTRLTVV.